The rows below give T cell receptor beta chains drawn from one sample of a study of cytomegalovirus exposure and HLA in healthy donors. Sequencing used immunoSEQ multiplex PCR; TCRdb keeps in-frame clones, though not all of them. The sample lists over 200,000 clones; approximately 87% were seen once. Specimen: PBMCs. The origin of the receptors is a woman aged 18-29 years in good health and CMV-seronegative. Each CDR3 is given with its conserved first and last residue. The D gene is left open where the match is weak. Only part of the rows carry a size: once, few, many, or a class if the clone is expanded.

cdr3_length	j_call	clone_size	d_call	v_call	cdr3_nt	cdr3_aa
17	TRBJ2-7	once	-	TRBV28	TGTGCCAGCAGTTCCCCAGTTAGCCAGCGTCGAACCTACGAGCAGTACTTC	CASSSPVSQRRTYEQYF
15	TRBJ2-7	-	TRBD1	TRBV9	TGTGCCAGCAGCTCGGCCGGGACAGGGGCGAAAGAGCAGTACTTC	CASSSAGTGAKEQYF
14	TRBJ1-2	-	-	TRBV30	TGTGCCTGGACCAGACAGGCCACTAACTATGGCTACACCTTC	CAWTRQATNYGYTF
13	TRBJ1-2	-	-	TRBV30	TGTGCCTATGTCGGCAGGCCTAACTATGGCTACACCTTC	CAYVGRPNYGYTF
13	TRBJ2-7	-	-	TRBV2	TGTGCCAGCAGTTCCCGCGACAACTACGAGCAGTACTTC	CASSSRDNYEQYF
15	TRBJ2-7	-	-	TRBV7-9	TGTGCCAGCAGCTCCCCCCGACAGGAGTCCTACGAGCAGTACTTC	CASSSPRQESYEQYF
14	TRBJ1-2	-	TRBD1	TRBV12-5	TGTGCTAGTGGTTTGGAGGGACAGACCTATGGCTACACCTTC	CASGLEGQTYGYTF
13	TRBJ1-1	-	-	TRBV6-1	TGTGCCAGCAGTGAGGGGACGGGAGGTGAAGCTTTCTTT	CASSEGTGGEAFF
15	TRBJ2-5	-	-	TRBV5-1	TGCGCCAGCAGCTTGGAGGTGGGGCCCCAAGAGACCCAGTACTTC	CASSLEVGPQETQYF
14	TRBJ1-1	-	TRBD1	TRBV5-6	TGTGCCAGCAGCCTAATGACAGGGAAGCAAGTAGCTTTCTTT	CASSLMTGKQVAFF
13	TRBJ2-3	-	TRBD1	TRBV11-2	TGTGCCAGCAGCACAGGGGGCACAGATACGCAGTATTTT	CASSTGGTDTQYF
13	TRBJ1-2	-	-	TRBV6-5	TGTGCCAGCAGTACCCTGGGGGGCTATGGCTACACCTTC	CASSTLGGYGYTF